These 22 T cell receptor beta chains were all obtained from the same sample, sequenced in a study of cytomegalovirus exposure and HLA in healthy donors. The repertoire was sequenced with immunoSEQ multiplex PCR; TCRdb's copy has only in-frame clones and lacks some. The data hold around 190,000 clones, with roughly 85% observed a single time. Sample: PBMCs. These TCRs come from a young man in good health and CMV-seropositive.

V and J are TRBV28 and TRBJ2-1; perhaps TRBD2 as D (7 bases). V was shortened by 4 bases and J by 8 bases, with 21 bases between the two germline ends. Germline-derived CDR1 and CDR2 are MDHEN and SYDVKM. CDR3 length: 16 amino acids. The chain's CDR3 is CASSSQLGGGKDEQFF. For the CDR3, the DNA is TGTGCCAGCAGTTCCCAATTGGGGGGGGGCAAGGATGAGCAGTTCTTC.

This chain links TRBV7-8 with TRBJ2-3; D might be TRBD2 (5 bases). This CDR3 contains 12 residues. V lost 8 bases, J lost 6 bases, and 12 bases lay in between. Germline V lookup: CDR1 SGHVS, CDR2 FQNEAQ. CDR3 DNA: TGTGCCAGCCAACGGGATCGGGATACGCAGTATTTT. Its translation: CASQRDRDTQYF.

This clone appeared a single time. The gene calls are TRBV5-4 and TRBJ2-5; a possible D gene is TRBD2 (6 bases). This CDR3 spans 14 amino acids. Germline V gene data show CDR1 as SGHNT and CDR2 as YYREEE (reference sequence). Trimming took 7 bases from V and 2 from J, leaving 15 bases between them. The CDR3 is CASRGWGEQETQYF. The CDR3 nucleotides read TGTGCCAGCCGAGGGTGGGGGGAGCAAGAGACCCAGTACTTC.

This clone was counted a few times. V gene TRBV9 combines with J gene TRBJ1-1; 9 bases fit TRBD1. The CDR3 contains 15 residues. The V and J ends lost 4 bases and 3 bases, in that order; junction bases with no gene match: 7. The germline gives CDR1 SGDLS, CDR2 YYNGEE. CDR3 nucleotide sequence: TGTGCCAGCAGCACAGGGGGCCCGGGGGACACTGAAGCTTTCTTT. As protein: CASSTGGPGDTEAFF.

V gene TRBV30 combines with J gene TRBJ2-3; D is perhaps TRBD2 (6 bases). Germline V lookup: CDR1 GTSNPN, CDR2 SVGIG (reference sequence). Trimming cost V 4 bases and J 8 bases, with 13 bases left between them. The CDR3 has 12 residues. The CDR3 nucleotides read TGTGCCTGGACAGGGACTGGAGCTACGCAGTATTTT. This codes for CAWTGTGATQYF.

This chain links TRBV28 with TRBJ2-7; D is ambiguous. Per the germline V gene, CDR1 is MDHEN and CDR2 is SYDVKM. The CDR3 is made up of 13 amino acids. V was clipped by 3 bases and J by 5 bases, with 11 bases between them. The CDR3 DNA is TGTGCCAGCAGTTTTCGTAGAGATAACGAGCAGTACTTC. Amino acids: CASSFRRDNEQYF.

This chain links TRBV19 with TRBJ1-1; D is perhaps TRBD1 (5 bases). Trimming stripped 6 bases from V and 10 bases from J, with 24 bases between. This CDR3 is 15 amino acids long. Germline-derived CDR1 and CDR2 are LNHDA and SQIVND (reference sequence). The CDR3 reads CASSRSRTGLGGAFF. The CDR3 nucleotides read TGTGCCAGTAGCCGATCTAGAACAGGTTTGGGAGGAGCTTTCTTT.

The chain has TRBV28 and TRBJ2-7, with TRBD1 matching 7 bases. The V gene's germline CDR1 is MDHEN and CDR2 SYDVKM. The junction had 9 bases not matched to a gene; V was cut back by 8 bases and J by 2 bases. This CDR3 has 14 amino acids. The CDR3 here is CASQTSTGTYEQYF. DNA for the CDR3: TGTGCCAGCCAAACCTCGACAGGGACCTACGAGCAGTACTTC.

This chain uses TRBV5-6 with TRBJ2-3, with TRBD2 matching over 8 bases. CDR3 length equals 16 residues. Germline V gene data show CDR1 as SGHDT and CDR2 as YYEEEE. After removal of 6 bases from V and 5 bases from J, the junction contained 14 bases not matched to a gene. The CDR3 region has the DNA TGTGCCAGCACTTCGGGGGGGAGCCGCCTCATAGATACGCAGTATTTT. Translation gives CASTSGGSRLIDTQYF.

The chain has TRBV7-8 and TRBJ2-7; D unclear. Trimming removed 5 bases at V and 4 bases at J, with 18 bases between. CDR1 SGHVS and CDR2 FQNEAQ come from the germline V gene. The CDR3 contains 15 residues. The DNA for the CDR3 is TGTGCCAGCAGCACGAGTGCACTTCCTTCATACGAGCAGTACTTC. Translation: CASSTSALPSYEQYF.

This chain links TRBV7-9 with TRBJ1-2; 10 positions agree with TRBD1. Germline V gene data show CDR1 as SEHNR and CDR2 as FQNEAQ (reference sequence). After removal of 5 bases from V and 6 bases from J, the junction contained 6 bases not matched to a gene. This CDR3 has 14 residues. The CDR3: CASSPRQGANGYTF. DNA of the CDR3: TGTGCCAGCAGCCCACGACAGGGGGCGAATGGCTACACCTTC.

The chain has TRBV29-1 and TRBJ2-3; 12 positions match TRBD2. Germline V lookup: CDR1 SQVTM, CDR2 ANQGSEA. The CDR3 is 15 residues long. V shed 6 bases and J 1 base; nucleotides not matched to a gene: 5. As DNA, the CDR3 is TGCAGCGTAGTCAGGACTAGCGGGGGCACAGATACGCAGTATTTT. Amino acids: CSVVRTSGGTDTQYF.

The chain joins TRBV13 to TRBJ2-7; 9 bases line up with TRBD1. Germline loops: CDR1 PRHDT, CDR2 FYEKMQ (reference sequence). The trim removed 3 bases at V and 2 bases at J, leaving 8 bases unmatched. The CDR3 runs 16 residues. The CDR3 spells CASSFAGTGNAYEQYF. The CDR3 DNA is TGTGCCAGCAGCTTCGCCGGGACAGGGAACGCCTACGAGCAGTACTTC.

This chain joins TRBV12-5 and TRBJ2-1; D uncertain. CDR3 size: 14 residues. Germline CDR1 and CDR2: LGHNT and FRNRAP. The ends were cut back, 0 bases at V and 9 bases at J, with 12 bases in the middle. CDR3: CASGLVEGVSEQFF. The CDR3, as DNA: TGTGCTAGTGGTTTGGTGGAAGGAGTCAGTGAGCAGTTCTTC.

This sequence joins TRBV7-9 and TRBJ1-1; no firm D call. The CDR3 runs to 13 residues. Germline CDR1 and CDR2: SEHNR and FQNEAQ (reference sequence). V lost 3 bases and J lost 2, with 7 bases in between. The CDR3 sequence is CASSFGSNTEAFF. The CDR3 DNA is TGTGCCAGCAGCTTCGGGAGTAACACTGAAGCTTTCTTT.

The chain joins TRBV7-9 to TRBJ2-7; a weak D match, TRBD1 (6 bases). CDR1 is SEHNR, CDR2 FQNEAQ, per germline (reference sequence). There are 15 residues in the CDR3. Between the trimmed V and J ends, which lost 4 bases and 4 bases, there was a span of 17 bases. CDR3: CASSSLQGNPYEQYF. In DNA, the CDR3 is TGTGCCAGCAGCTCTCTACAGGGAAACCCATACGAGCAGTACTTC.

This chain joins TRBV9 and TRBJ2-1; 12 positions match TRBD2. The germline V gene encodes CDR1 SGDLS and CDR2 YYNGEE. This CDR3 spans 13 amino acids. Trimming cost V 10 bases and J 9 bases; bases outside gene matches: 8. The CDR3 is CAGSSGGATEQFF. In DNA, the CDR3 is TGTGCCGGATCTAGCGGGGGGGCCACTGAGCAGTTCTTC.

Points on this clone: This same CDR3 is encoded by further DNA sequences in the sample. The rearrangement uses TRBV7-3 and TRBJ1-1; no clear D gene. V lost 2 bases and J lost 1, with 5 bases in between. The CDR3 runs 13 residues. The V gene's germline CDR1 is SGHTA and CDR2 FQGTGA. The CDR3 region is CASSLGQNTEAFF. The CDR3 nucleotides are TGTGCCAGCAGCTTAGGCCAGAACACTGAAGCTTTCTTT.

The CDR3 sequence is CASSDLAAGELFF. CDR3 nucleotides: TGTGCCAGCAGTGATCTAGCGGCCGGGGAGCTGTTTTTT. This chain uses TRBV28 with TRBJ2-2, with 7 bases identical to TRBD2. CDR1 MDHEN and CDR2 SYDVKM come from the germline V gene. V shed 5 bases and J 6 bases; nucleotides not matched to a gene: 3. CDR3 length: 13 residues.

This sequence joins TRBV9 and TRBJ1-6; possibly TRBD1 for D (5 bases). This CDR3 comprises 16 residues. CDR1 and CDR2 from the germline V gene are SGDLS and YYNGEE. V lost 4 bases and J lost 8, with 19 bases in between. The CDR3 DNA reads TGTGCCAGCAGCCCCTGGGACGAAGGGAGGGATTCACCCCTCCACTTT. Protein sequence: CASSPWDEGRDSPLHF.

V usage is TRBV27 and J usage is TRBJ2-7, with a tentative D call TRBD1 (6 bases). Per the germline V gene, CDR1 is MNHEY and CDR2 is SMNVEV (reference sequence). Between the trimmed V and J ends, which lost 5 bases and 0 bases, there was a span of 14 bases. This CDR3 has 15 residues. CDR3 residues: CASSPGLDSSYEQYF. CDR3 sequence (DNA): TGTGCCAGCAGTCCAGGGCTGGACAGCTCCTACGAGCAGTACTTC.

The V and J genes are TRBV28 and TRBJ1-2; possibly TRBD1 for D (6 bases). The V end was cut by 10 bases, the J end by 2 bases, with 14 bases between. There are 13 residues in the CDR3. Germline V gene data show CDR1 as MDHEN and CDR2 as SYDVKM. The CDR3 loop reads CATLQGWNYGYTF. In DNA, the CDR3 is TGTGCCACCTTACAGGGATGGAACTATGGCTACACCTTC.